These 5 T cell receptor beta chains originate from one sample sequenced in a study of human T cells and chemical hapten exposure. TCRdb reprocessed the RACE reads via MiXCR and lists one record per CDR3 protein. The sample includes a few hundred thousand distinct CDR3 sequences, roughly 6% seen only once; the top ten take around 8%. Regarding time point: pre-sensitization, week 0. The treatment was: therapeutic diphenylcyclopropenone sensitization with weekly scalp DPC. The material was whole blood, obtained in connection with sensitization to the hapten diphenylcyclopropenone (DPC). These receptors were collected from a woman aged 18-29 years with alopecia areata. Some clones in this sample may be carry-over from other donors' samples.

Ten or more counts support this clonotype. The chain recombines TRBV7-2 with TRBJ2-1; D remains unclear. CDR1 SGHTA and CDR2 FQGNSA come from the germline V gene. The V and J ends lost 0 bases and 0 bases respectively, with 9 bases between them. The CDR3 totals 16 residues. The DNA for the CDR3 is TGTGCCAGCAGCTTAGCGCTAGGGCACTCCTACAATGAGCAGTTCTTC. Translation gives CASSLALGHSYNEQFF.

This clonotype has only a few counts. This rearrangement joins TRBV29-1 to TRBJ2-5; 11 bases are shared with TRBD2. The length of the CDR3 is 14 residues. J gave up 2 bases and V 6 bases, and 5 bases lay outside the gene matches. The germline V gene has CDR1 SQVTM and CDR2 ANQGSEA. The CDR3 reads CSVTSGGHQETQYF. CDR3 DNA sequence: TGCAGCGTCACTAGCGGGGGCCATCAAGAGACCCAGTACTTC. The whole variable domain, remainder taken from reference TRBV29-1 and TRBJ2-5, is SAVISQKPSRDICQRGTSLTIQCQVDSQVTMMFWYRQQPGQSLTLIATANQGSEATYESGFVIDKFPISRPNLTFSTLTVSNMSPEDSSIYLCSVTSGGHQETQYFGPGTRLLVL.

This clonotype showed up just a few times. The chain uses TRBV29-1 and TRBJ2-5; no clear D gene. There are 13 residues in the CDR3. Per germline, CDR1 SQVTM and CDR2 ANQGSEA. V was trimmed by 1 base and J by 2 bases, leaving 8 bases between them. The CDR3 protein is CSVEADSQETQYF. DNA of the CDR3: TGCAGCGTTGAAGCAGACTCACAAGAGACCCAGTACTTC.

This clonotype was seen repeatedly, ten times or more. The rearrangement joins TRBV6-2 or TRBV6-3 to TRBJ1-2; D gene ambiguous. The CDR3 has 15 residues. V lost 0 bases, J lost 2 bases, and 10 bases lay in between. Germline CDR1 MNHEY, CDR2 SVGEGT. The CDR3 region has the DNA TGTGCCAGCAGTTACTCCGCGCAGGCGAACTATGGCTACACCTTC. This encodes CASSYSAQANYGYTF.

The sample holds many counts of this clonotype. The CDR3: CAINAAPVGTEAFF. The CDR3 DNA reads as TGTGCCATCAATGCGGCACCAGTGGGAACTGAAGCTTTCTTT. The chain couples TRBV10-3 to TRBJ1-1, with D unresolved. V dropped 7 bases and J dropped 5 bases, with 17 bases sitting between them. CDR1 is ENHRY and CDR2 is SYGVKD in the germline V gene. CDR3 length: 14 residues.